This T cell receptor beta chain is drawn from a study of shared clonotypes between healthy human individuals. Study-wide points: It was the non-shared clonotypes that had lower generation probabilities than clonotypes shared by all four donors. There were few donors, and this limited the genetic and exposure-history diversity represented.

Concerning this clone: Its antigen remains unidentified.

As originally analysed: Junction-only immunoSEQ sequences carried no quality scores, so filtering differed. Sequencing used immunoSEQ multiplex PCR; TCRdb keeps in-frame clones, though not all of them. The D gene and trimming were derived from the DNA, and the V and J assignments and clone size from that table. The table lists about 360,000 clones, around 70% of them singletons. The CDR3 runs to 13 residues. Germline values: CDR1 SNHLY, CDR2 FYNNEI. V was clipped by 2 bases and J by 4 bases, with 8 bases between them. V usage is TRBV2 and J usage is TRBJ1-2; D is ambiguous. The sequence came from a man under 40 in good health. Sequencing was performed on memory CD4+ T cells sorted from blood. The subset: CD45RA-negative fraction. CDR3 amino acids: CASSEQESYGYTF. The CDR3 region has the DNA TGTGCCAGCAGTGAACAGGAGTCCTATGGCTACACCTTC.